Each of the 21 T cell receptor beta chains below was sequenced from the same sample in a study of cytomegalovirus exposure and HLA in healthy donors. Both 60 Vbeta primers and 13 Jbeta primers went into the PCR. Libraries were prepared by immunoSEQ multiplex PCR; TCRdb keeps only in-frame clonotypes and omits some of them. The data contain 250,000 or so clones, 80% to 95% of them seen just once; the ten biggest clones take up about 1.8%. Source material: PBMCs. All receptors derive from a girl under 10 years old in good health and CMV-seronegative.

V is TRBV2 and J is TRBJ2-3, with 7 bases matching TRBD2. Per the germline V gene, CDR1 is SNHLY and CDR2 is FYNNEI. V trimming: 2 bases; J trimming: 5 bases; junction bases outside the gene matches: 7. This CDR3 is built from 15 residues. The CDR3: CASSEIGGERDTQYF. DNA of the CDR3: TGTGCCAGCAGTGAAATTGGGGGGGAAAGAGATACGCAGTATTTT.

The chain uses TRBV5-1 and TRBJ2-7, with 12 bases fitting TRBD1. Germline V gene data show CDR1 as SGHRS and CDR2 as YFSETQ. This CDR3 is 14 amino acids long. Trimming at V came to 3 bases and at J to 5 bases, leaving 3 bases not matched to a gene. The CDR3 is CASSWGDRGHEQYF. CDR3 sequence (DNA): TGCGCCAGCAGCTGGGGGGACAGGGGGCACGAGCAGTACTTC.

The genes are TRBV6-5 and TRBJ1-2; maybe TRBD1 (6 bases). This CDR3 has 15 amino acids. V dropped 2 bases and J dropped 5 bases, with 15 bases sitting between them. The germline gives CDR1 MNHEY, CDR2 SVGAGI. CDR3 sequence: CASSYRGTRAYGYTF. As DNA, the CDR3 is TGTGCCAGCAGTTACCGTGGGACACGGGCTTATGGCTACACCTTC.

The chain carries TRBV29-1 and TRBJ1-1; no definite D call. The germline V and J ends were trimmed by 4 bases and 0 bases, with 15 bases remaining between them. CDR3 size: 15 residues. The germline V gene has CDR1 SQVTM and CDR2 ANQGSEA. The CDR3 region has the DNA TGCAGCGTTGCCCCAACGGGTCGCTTGAACACTGAAGCTTTCTTT. Its protein is CSVAPTGRLNTEAFF.

V gene TRBV11-2 combines with J gene TRBJ2-7, with D perhaps matching TRBD1 (5 bases). The CDR3 extends over 14 amino acids. Germline lookup yields CDR1 SGHAT and CDR2 FQNNGV. V dropped 0 bases and J dropped 7 bases, with 13 bases sitting between them. CDR3 amino acids: CASSLDRPREEQYF. CDR3 DNA sequence: TGTGCCAGCAGCTTAGATCGGCCCAGGGAAGAGCAGTACTTC. Full variable domain (missing parts from reference TRBV11-2 and TRBJ2-7): EAGVAQSPRYKIIEKRQSVAFWCNPISGHATLYWYQQILGQGPKLLIQFQNNGVVDDSQLPKDRFSAERLKGVDSTLKIQPAKLEDSAVYLCASSLDRPREEQYFGPGTRLTVT.

The rearrangement joins TRBV11-2 to TRBJ2-1; D might be TRBD2 (5 bases). The V gene lost 4 bases and the J gene lost 3 bases, with 13 bases spanning the gap. This CDR3 has 15 amino acids. Germline CDR1 SGHAT, CDR2 FQNNGV. CDR3 region: CASSSLSGYYNEQFF. The CDR3 DNA reads as TGTGCCAGCAGCTCCCTCAGCGGCTACTACAATGAGCAGTTCTTC.

This chain links TRBV5-4 with TRBJ2-1; 12 bases line up with TRBD2. Germline loops: CDR1 SGHNT, CDR2 YYREEE (reference sequence). V lost 4 bases and J lost 7; bases outside the gene matches: 6. This CDR3 has 15 amino acids. The CDR3 region has the DNA TGTGCCAGCAGCCCTCGGACTAGCGGGGAGAATGAGCAGTTCTTC. This codes for CASSPRTSGENEQFF.

This chain links TRBV4-1 with TRBJ2-5, with D perhaps TRBD2 (7 bases). V lost 4 bases, J lost 5 bases, and 20 bases lay in between. The germline V gene has CDR1 MGHRA and CDR2 YSYEKL. The CDR3 is 16 residues long. CDR3 nucleotide sequence: TGCGCCAGCAGCCGAGACATACAGGGAGGGTCGGAGACCCAGTACTTC. Translating gives CASSRDIQGGSETQYF.

The V call is TRBV5-6, the J call TRBJ1-1; D perhaps matches TRBD1 (5 bases). The germline V and J ends were trimmed by 4 bases and 4 bases, with 17 bases remaining between them. The length of the CDR3 is 15 residues. CDR1 is SGHDT and CDR2 is YYEEEE in the germline V gene. The CDR3 spells CASSMQGGLVTEAFF. CDR3 nucleotides: TGTGCCAGCAGCATGCAGGGAGGTTTGGTCACTGAAGCTTTCTTT.

This clone appeared once. The chain recombines TRBV18 with TRBJ2-4, with a tentative D call TRBD1 (6 bases). Germline CDR1 KGHSH, CDR2 LQKENI. Trimming stripped 3 bases from V and 4 bases from J, with 7 bases between. This CDR3 contains 13 residues. The CDR3 region has the DNA TGTGCCAGCTCACCGCAGGGGAAAAACATTCAGTACTTC. Its protein product is CASSPQGKNIQYF.

The chain employs TRBV2 and TRBJ2-5, with a possible D match to TRBD2 (6 bases). The CDR3 sequence is 15 residues long. The V and J ends lost 7 bases and 5 bases respectively, with 20 bases between them. The germline V gene encodes CDR1 SNHLY and CDR2 FYNNEI. The CDR3 sequence: CASKSGGNYPETQYF. Written as DNA, the CDR3 is TGTGCCAGCAAGAGCGGCGGGAACTACCCGGAGACCCAGTACTTC.

The genes are TRBV4-2 and TRBJ2-1; 9 positions match TRBD2. Germline V gene sequence: CDR1 LGHNA, CDR2 YNFKEQ. CDR3 size: 17 residues. After removal of 0 bases from V and 3 bases from J, the junction contained 6 bases not matched to a gene. CDR3 nucleotide sequence: TGTGCCAGCAGCCAAGATATTGGACTAGCGAGCTACAATGAGCAGTTCTTC. Translated: CASSQDIGLASYNEQFF.

The chain couples TRBV5-6 to TRBJ2-4, with 8 bases lining up with TRBD1. Germline V CDR1 and CDR2: SGHDT, YYEEEE. The J segment lost 0 bases and the V segment lost 4 bases, leaving 12 bases of the junction unmatched. The CDR3 totals 18 residues. The CDR3 DNA sequence: TGTGCCAGCAGCAACAGACAGGGGTTCCCCATAGCCAAAAACATTCAGTACTTC. It encodes CASSNRQGFPIAKNIQYF.

V and J are TRBV6-4 and TRBJ2-1; TRBD2 agrees at 8 bases. The germline V gene encodes CDR1 MRHNA and CDR2 SNTAGT. After removal of 5 bases from V and 8 bases from J, the junction contained 8 bases not matched to a gene. This CDR3 is built from 14 residues. The CDR3 is CASSFQAGVDEQFF. In nucleotides, the CDR3 is TGTGCCAGCAGTTTTCAAGCGGGAGTAGATGAGCAGTTCTTC.

V is TRBV7-7 and J is TRBJ2-6; D is unclear. The V end was cut by 0 bases, the J end by 0 bases, with 9 bases between. The CDR3 is 17 residues long. Per germline, CDR1 SSHAT and CDR2 FNYEAQ (reference sequence). Here the CDR3 reads CASSLAPRNSGANVLTF. CDR3 bases: TGTGCCAGCAGCTTAGCTCCCAGAAACTCTGGGGCCAACGTCCTGACTTTC.

Only one count was recorded for this clone. The CDR3 here is CASSYGRSADTQYF. In DNA, the CDR3 is TGTGCCAGCAGTTACGGGAGAAGTGCAGATACGCAGTATTTT. The chain has TRBV27 and TRBJ2-3, with D possibly matching TRBD2 (6 bases). The germline CDR1 and CDR2 sequences are MNHEY and SMNVEV (reference sequence). This CDR3 region has 14 residues. V gave up 4 bases and J gave up 4 bases, with 12 bases separating them.

The gene calls are TRBV4-1 and TRBJ1-4, with D uncertain. CDR1 and CDR2 from the germline V gene are MGHRA and YSYEKL. The CDR3 extends over 13 amino acids. Trimming removed 4 bases at V and 8 bases at J, with 11 bases between. The CDR3 region is CASSPGLEEKLFF. DNA of the CDR3: TGCGCCAGCAGCCCTGGCCTGGAGGAAAAACTGTTTTTT.

V and J are TRBV19 and TRBJ2-1, with 14 bases lining up with TRBD2. The germline V gene encodes CDR1 LNHDA and CDR2 SQIVND (reference sequence). The ends lost 5 bases at V and 6 bases at J; junction bases unmatched: 0. CDR3 length: 14 residues. The CDR3 nucleotides are TGTGCCAGTAGTGGGACTAGCGGGAGCAATGAGCAGTTCTTC. Protein: CASSGTSGSNEQFF.

The V gene is TRBV5-4, the J gene TRBJ1-2; TRBD1 is a possible D gene (5 bases). The CDR3 runs 13 residues. Trimming shortened V by 0 bases and J by 3 bases, and 6 bases separated the two germline ends. Germline CDR1 SGHNT, CDR2 YYREEE (reference sequence). The CDR3 reads CASSLGQYYGYTF. CDR3 bases: TGTGCCAGCAGCTTGGGACAGTACTATGGCTACACCTTC.

V and J are TRBV6-1 and TRBJ2-5; possibly TRBD2 for D (7 bases). The CDR3 has 15 amino acids. The germline V and J ends were trimmed by 3 bases and 6 bases, with 17 bases remaining between them. CDR1 is MNHNS and CDR2 is SASEGT in the germline V gene. The CDR3 loop is CASSDGRGPWQTQYF. The CDR3 DNA is TGTGCCAGCAGTGATGGGCGGGGGCCTTGGCAGACCCAGTACTTC.

This chain uses TRBV12-5 with TRBJ2-5, with TRBD2 identical over 12 bases. The CDR3 covers 15 residues. The J segment lost 6 bases and the V segment lost 1 base, leaving 3 bases of the junction unmatched. Germline values: CDR1 LGHNT, CDR2 FRNRAP. The CDR3 DNA reads TGTGCTAGTGGTTTGGGACTAGCGGGAGAAAAGACCCAGTACTTC. Protein sequence: CASGLGLAGEKTQYF.